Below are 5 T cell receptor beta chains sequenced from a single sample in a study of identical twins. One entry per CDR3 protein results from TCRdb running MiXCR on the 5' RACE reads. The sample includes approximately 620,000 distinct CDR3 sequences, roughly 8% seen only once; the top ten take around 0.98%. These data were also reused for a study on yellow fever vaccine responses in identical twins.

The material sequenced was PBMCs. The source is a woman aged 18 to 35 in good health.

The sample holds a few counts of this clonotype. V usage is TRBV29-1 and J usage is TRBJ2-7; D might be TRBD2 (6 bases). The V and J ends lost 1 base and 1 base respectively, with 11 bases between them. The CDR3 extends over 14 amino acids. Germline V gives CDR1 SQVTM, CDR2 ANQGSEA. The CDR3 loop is CSVEVQGTSYEQYF. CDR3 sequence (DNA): TGCAGCGTTGAAGTCCAAGGGACTTCCTACGAGCAGTACTTC.

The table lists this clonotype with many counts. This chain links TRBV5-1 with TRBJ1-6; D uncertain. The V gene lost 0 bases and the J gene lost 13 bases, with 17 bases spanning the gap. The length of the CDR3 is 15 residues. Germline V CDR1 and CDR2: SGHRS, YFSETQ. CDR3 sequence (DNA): TGCGCCAGCAGCTTGGATTCAGGTCCCGGTTCTCCCCTCCACTTT. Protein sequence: CASSLDSGPGSPLHF.

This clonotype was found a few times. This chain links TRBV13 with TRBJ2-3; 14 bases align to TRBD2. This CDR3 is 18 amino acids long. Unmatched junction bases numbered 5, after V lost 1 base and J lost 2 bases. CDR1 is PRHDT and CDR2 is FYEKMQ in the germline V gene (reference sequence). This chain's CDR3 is CASSLALGLAGDTDTQYF. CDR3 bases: TGTGCCAGCAGCTTAGCCCTGGGACTAGCGGGGGACACAGATACGCAGTATTTT.

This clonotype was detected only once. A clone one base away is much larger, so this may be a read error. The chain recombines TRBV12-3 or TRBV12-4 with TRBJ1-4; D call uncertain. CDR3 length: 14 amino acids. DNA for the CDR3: TGTGCCAGCAGGCACGGTCAAACTAATGAAAAACTGCTTTTT. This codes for CASRHGQTNEKLLF.

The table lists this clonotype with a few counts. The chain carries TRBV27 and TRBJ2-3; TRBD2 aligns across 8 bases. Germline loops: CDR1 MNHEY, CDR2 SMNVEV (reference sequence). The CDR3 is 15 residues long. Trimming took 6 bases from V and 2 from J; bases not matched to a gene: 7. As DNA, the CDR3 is TGTGCCAGCAGATTAGCGGGGACTTACACAGATACGCAGTATTTT. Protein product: CASRLAGTYTDTQYF.